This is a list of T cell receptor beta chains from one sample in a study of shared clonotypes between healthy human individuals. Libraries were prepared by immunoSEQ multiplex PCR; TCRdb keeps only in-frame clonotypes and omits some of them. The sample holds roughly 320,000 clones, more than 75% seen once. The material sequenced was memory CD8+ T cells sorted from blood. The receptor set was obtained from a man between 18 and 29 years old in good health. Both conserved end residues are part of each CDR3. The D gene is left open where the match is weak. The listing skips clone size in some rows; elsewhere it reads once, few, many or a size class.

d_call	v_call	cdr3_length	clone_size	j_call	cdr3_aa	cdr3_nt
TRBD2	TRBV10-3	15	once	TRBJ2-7	CATSNPPLAGYEQYF	TGTGCCACCAGCAACCCCCCCCTAGCGGGCTACGAGCAGTACTTC
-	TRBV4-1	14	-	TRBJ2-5	CASSQVIWLETQYF	TGCGCCAGCAGCCAAGTTATCTGGCTGGAGACCCAGTACTTC
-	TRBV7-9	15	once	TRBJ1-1	CASSLVAGRGTEAFF	TGTGCCAGCAGCTTAGTCGCAGGGAGAGGCACTGAAGCTTTCTTT
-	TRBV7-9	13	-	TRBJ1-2	CASSLTRVYGYTF	TGTGCCAGCAGCTTAACCAGAGTCTATGGCTACACCTTC
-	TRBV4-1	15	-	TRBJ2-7	CASSQDPAGTYEQYF	TGCGCCAGCAGCCAAGATCCAGCAGGAACCTACGAGCAGTACTTC
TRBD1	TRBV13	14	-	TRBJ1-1	CASSSPTGGTEAFF	TGTGCCAGCAGCTCACCTACAGGGGGCACTGAAGCTTTCTTT
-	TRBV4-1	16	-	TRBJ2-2	CASNSGGRRNTGELFF	TGCGCCAGCAACTCCGGGGGGCGGAGGAACACCGGGGAGCTGTTTTTT
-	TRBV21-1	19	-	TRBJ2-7	CASSKYLQGDRAMSYEQYF	TGTGCCAGCAGCAAATATTTGCAGGGGGATAGGGCTATGTCCTACGAGCAGTACTTC
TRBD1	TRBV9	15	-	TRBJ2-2	CASSPWTGYTGELFF	TGTGCCAGCAGCCCATGGACAGGTTACACCGGGGAGCTGTTTTTT
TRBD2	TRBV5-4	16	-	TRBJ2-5	CASSLRGLAFQETQYF	TGTGCCAGCAGCTTGAGGGGACTAGCCTTCCAAGAGACCCAGTACTTC
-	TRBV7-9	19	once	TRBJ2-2	CASSSTVAGTTANTGELFF	TGTGCCAGCAGCTCGACGGTAGCCGGGACAACCGCGAACACCGGGGAGCTGTTTTTT
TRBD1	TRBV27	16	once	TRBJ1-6	CASKSLDRGLSSPLHF	TGTGCCAGCAAGTCGCTTGACAGGGGGCTTTCTTCACCCCTCCACTTT
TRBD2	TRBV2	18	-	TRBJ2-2	CASRPPGGTSMNTGELFF	TGTGCCAGCAGGCCCCCGGGGGGGACTAGTATGAATACCGGGGAGCTGTTTTTT
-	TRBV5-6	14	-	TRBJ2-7	CASSLGDHPYEQYF	TGTGCCAGCAGCTTGGGAGACCACCCCTACGAGCAGTACTTC
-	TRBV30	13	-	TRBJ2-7	CAWSVLTSGEQYF	TGTGCCTGGAGTGTGTTGACGAGCGGCGAGCAGTACTTC
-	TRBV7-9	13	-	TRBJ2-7	CASSPPEAYEQYF	TGTGCCAGCAGCCCCCCCGAGGCCTACGAGCAGTACTTC
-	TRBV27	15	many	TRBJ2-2	CASSPGTLNTGELFF	TGTGCCAGCAGCCCCGGGACACTGAACACCGGGGAGCTGTTTTTT
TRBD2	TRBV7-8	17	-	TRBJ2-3	CASSTRLAGALTDTQYF	TGTGCCAGCAGCACCCGACTAGCGGGGGCTCTCACAGATACGCAGTATTTT
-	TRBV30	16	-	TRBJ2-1	CAWSVLVRGLYNEQFF	TGTGCCTGGAGTGTTTTGGTGCGGGGCCTTTACAATGAGCAGTTCTTC
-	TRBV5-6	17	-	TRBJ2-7	CASSLAFGRVRSYEQYF	TGTGCCAGCAGCTTGGCCTTTGGAAGGGTTCGATCCTACGAGCAGTACTTC